The text below deals with one T cell receptor beta chain. The PCR used 60 Vbeta and 13 Jbeta primers. TCRdb's copy holds only in-frame clones and misses some; the assay was immunoSEQ multiplex PCR. The repertoire consists of tens of thousands of clones, with 75% to 80% occurring once and the leading ten covering more than 3.5%. This specimen comes from a study of cytomegalovirus exposure and HLA in healthy donors. Germline CDR1 and CDR2: KGHSH and LQKENI. The ends were cut back, 3 bases at V and 1 base at J, with 18 bases in the middle. The CDR3 is made up of 17 amino acids. This clonotype was obtained from a man aged 25-45 years in good health and CMV-seronegative. This chain uses TRBV18 with TRBJ1-1, with D possibly TRBD1 on 6 matching bases. The sample comprised PBMCs. The DNA for the CDR3 is TGTGCCAGCTCACCGGGGCCAGGGGCCAATCAGAACACTGAAGCTTTCTTT. Translating gives CASSPGPGANQNTEAFF.